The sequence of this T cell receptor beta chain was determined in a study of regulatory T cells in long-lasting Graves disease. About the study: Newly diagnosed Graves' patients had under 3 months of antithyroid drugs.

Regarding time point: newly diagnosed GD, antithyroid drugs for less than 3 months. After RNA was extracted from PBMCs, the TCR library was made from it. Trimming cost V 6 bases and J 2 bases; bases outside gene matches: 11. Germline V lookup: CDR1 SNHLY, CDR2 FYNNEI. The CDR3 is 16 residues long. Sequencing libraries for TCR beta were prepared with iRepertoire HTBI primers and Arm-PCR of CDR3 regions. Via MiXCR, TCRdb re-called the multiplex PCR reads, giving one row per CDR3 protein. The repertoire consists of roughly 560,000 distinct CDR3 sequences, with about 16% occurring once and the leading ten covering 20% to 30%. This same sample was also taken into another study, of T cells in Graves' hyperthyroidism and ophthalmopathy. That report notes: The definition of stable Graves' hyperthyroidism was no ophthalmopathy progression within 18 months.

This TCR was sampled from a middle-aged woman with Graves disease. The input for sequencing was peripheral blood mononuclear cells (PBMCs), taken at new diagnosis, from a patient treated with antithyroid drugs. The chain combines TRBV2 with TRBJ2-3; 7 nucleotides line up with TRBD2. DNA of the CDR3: TGTGCCAGCAGCGCCCGGGGGGATTGGGTCACAGATACGCAGTATTTT. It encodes CASSARGDWVTDTQYF.